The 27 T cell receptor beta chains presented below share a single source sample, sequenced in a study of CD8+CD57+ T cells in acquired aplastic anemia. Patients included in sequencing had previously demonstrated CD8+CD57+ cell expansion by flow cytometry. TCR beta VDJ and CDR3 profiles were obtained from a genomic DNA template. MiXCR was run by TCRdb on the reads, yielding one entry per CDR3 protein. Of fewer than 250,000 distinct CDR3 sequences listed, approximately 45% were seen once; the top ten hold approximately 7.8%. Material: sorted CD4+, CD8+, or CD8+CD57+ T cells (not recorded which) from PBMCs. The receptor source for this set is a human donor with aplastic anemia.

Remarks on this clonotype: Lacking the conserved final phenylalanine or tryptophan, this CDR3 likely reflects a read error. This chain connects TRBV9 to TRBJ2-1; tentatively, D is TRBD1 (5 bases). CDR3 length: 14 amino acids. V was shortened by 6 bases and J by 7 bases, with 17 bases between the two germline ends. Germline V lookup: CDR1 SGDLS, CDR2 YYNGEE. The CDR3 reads CASISGFSLNEQFL. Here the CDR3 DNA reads TGTGCCAGCATATCAGGGTTTTCGCTGAATGAGCAGTTCCTC.

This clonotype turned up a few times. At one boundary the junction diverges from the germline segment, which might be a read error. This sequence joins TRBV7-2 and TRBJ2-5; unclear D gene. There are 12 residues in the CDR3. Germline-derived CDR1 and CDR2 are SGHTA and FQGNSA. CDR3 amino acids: CASSPAKHGMRF. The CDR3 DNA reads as TGTGCCAGCAGCCCAGCTAAGCATGGCATGAGGTTC.

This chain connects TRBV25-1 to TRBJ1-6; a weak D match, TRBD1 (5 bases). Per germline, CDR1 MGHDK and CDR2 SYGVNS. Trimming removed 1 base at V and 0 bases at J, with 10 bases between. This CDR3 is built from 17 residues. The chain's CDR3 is CASSESRGSSYNSPLHF. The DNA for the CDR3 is TGTGCCAGCAGTGAATCCCGGGGGAGCTCCTATAATTCACCCCTCCACTTT.

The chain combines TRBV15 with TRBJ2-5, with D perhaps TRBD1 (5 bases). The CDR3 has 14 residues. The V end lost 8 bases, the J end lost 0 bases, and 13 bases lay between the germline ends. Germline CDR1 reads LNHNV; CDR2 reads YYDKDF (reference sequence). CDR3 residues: CATRAGINQETQYF. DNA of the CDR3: TGTGCCACCCGAGCAGGGATTAACCAAGAGACCCAGTACTTC.

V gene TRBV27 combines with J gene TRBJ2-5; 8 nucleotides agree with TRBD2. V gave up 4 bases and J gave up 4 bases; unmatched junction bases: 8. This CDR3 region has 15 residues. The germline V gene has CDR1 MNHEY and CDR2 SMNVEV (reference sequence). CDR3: CASSSLGAGGETQYF. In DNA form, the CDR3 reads TGTGCCAGCAGTTCCCTTGGGGCGGGGGGAGAGACCCAGTACTTC.

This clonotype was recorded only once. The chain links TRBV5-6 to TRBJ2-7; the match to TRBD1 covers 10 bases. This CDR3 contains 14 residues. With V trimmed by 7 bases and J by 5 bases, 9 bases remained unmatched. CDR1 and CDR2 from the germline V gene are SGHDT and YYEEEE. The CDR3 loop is CASAYGQGVDEQYF. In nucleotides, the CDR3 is TGTGCCAGCGCGTACGGACAGGGGGTCGACGAGCAGTACTTC. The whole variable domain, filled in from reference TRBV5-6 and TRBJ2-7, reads DAGVTQSPTHLIKTRGQQVTLRCSPKSGHDTVSWYQQALGQGPQFIFQYYEEEERQRGNFPDRFSGHQFPNYSSELNVNALLLGDSALYLCASAYGQGVDEQYFGPGTRLTVT.

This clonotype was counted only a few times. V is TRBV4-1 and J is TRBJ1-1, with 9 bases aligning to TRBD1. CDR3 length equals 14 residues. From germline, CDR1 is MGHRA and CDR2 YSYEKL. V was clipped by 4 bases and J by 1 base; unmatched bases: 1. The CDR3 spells CASSPDRGNTEAFF. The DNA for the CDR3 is TGCGCCAGCAGCCCGGACAGGGGGAACACTGAAGCTTTCTTT.

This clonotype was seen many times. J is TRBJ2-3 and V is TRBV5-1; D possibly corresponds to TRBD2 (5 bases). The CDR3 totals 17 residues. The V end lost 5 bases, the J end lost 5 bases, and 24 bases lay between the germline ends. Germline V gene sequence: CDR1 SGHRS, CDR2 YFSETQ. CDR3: CASRHDHILVSEDTQYF. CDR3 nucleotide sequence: TGCGCCAGCAGACACGATCACATACTAGTCAGCGAAGATACGCAGTATTTT.

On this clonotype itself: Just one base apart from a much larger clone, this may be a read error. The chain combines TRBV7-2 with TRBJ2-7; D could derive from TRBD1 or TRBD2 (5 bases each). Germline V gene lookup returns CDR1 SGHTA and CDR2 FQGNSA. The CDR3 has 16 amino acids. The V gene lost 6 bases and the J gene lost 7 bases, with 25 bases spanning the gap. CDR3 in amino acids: CASSFHRDAKPGEQYF. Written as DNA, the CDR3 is TGTGCCAGCAGTTTTCACCGGGACGCGAAACCCGGGGAGCAGTACTTC.

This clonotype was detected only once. The CDR3 DNA reads as TGCAGCGTTGGATCAGCGGGAGCAGGCGAGCAGTACTTC. This encodes CSVGSAGAGEQYF. The chain carries TRBV29-1 and TRBJ2-7; 8 bases align to TRBD2. Germline lookup yields CDR1 SQVTM and CDR2 ANQGSEA. Trimming at V came to 4 bases and at J to 6 bases, leaving 8 bases not matched to a gene. This CDR3 is 13 amino acids long.

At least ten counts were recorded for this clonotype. This CDR3 is CASGPSRGGGYEQYF. DNA for the CDR3: TGTGCCAGCGGCCCGTCCAGGGGGGGAGGCTACGAGCAGTACTTC. The rearrangement uses TRBV7-9 and TRBJ2-7; D tentatively reads TRBD1 or TRBD2 (7 bases each). Germline CDR1 and CDR2: SEHNR and FQNEAQ (reference sequence). The CDR3 covers 15 residues. The ends were cut back, 8 bases at V and 3 bases at J, with 20 bases in the middle.

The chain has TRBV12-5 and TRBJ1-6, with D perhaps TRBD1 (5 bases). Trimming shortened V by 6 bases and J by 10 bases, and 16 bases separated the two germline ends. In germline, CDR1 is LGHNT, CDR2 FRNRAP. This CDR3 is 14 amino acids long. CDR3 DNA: TGTGCTAGTGGGGACATGGGGTTCGTATCACCCCTCCACTTT. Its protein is CASGDMGFVSPLHF.

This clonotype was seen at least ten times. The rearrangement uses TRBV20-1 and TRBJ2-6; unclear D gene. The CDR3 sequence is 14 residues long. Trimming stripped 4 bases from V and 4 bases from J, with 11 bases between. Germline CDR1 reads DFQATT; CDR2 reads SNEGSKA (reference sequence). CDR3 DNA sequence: TGCAGTGCTACGGAGAAAGCCGGGGCCAACGTCCTGACTTTC. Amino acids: CSATEKAGANVLTF.

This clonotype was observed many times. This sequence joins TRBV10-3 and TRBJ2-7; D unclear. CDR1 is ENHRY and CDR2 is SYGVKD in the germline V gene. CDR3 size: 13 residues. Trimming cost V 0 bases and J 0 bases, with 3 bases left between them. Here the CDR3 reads CAISESSSYEQYF. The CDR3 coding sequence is TGTGCCATCAGTGAGTCCAGCTCCTACGAGCAGTACTTC.

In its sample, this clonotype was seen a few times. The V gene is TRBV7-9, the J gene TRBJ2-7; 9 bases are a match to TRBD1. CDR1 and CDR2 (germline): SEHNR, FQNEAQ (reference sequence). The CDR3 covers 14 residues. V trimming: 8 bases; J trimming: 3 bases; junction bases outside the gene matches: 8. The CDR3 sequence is CASSPTGQGYEQYF. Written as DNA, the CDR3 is TGTGCCAGCTCGCCCACGGGACAGGGCTACGAGCAGTACTTC.

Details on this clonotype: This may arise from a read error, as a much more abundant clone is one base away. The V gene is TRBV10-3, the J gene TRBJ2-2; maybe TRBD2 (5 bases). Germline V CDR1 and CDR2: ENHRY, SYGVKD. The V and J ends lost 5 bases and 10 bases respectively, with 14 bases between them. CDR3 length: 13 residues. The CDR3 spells CAISYDGREELFF. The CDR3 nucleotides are TGTGCCATCAGTTACGACGGACGGGAGGAGCTGTTTTTT.

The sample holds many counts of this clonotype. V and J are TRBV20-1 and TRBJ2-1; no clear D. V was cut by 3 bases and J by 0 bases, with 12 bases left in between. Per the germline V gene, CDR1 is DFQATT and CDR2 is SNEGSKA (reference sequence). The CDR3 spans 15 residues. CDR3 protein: CSASNPLSSYNEQFF. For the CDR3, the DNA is TGCAGTGCTAGTAATCCCCTAAGCTCCTACAATGAGCAGTTCTTC.

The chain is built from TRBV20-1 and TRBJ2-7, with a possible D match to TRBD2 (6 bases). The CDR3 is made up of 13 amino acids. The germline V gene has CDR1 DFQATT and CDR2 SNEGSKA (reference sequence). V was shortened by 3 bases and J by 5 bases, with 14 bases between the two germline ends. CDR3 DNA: TGCAGTGCTAGGGACTACCGGTCGCACGAGCAGTACTTC. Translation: CSARDYRSHEQYF.

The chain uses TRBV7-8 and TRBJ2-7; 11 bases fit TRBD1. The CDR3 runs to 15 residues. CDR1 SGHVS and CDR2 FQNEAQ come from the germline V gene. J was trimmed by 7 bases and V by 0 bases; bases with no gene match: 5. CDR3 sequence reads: CASSLAGTGGGEQYF. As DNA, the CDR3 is TGTGCCAGCAGCTTAGCGGGGACAGGGGGTGGGGAGCAGTACTTC.

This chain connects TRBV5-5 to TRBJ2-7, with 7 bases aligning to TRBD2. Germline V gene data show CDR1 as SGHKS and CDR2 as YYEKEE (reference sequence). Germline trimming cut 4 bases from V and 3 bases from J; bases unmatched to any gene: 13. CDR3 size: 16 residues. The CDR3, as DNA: TGTGCCAGCAGCCCCGAGGACGGGGGGATGGACTACGAGCAGTACTTC. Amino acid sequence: CASSPEDGGMDYEQYF.

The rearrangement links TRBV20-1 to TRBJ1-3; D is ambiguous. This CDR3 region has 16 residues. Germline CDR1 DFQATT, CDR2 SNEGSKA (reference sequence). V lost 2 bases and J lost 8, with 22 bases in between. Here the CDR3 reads CSARMFQRLYGYTIYF. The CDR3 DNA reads TGCAGTGCTAGAATGTTTCAGAGACTCTATGGCTACACCATATATTTT.

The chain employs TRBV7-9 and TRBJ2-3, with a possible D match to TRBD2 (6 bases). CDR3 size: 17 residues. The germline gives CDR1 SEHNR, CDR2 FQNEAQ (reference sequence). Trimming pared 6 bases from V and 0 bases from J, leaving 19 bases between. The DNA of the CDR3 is TGTGCCAGCAGGCGTGACGGGGGAGGTACGAGCACAGATACGCAGTATTTT. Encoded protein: CASRRDGGGTSTDTQYF.

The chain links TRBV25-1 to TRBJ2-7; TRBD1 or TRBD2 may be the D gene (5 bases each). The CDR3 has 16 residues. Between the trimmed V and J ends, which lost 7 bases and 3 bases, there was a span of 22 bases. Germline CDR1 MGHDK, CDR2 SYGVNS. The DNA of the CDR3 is TGTGCCAGCAACGAGGGGCGAACGGGCCAATTCTACGAGCAGTACTTC. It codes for CASNEGRTGQFYEQYF.

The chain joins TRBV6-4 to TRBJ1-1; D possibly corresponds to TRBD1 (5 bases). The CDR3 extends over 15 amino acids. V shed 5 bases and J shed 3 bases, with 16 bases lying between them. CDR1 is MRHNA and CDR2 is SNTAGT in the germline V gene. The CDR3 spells CASSYRQFDDTEAFF. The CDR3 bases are TGTGCCAGCAGTTACCGACAGTTTGACGACACTGAAGCTTTCTTT.

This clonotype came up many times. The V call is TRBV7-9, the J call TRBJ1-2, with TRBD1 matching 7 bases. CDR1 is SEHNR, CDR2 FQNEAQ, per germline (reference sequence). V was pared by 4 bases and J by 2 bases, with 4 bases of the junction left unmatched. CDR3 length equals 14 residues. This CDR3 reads CASSSSTGNYGYTF. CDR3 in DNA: TGTGCCAGCAGCTCCTCGACAGGGAACTATGGCTACACCTTC.

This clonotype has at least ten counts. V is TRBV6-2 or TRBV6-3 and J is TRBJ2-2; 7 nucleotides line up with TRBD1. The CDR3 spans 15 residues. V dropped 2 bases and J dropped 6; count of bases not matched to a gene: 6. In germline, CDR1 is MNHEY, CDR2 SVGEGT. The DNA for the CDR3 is TGTGCCAGCAGTTACCAGTGGACAGGAGCCGGGGAGCTGTTTTTT. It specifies CASSYQWTGAGELFF.

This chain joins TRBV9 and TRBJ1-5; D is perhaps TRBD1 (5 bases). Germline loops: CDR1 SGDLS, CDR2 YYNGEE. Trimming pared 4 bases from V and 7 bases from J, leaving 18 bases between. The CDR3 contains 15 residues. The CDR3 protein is CASSPGGGSGQPQHF. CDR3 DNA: TGTGCCAGCAGCCCCGGGGGAGGGTCGGGACAGCCCCAGCATTTT.